This is a list of T cell receptor beta chains from one sample in a study of blood T cell repertoires in COVID-19. Clones were sequenced by immunoSEQ multiplex PCR, and TCRdb holds only the in-frame ones, with some missing. The sample has more than 90,000 clones; approximately 77% are singletons. The sequenced material came from peripheral blood. The origin of the receptors is an elderly woman with acute or convalescent COVID-19. Each CDR3 is given with its conserved first and last residue. Fields, in order: V gene, J gene, clone size, D gene, CDR3 protein, CDR3 DNA. The D gene is left open where the match is weak. Part of the rows lack a size; the others show once, few, many or a class for expanded clones.

TRBV12-3/TRBV12-4	TRBJ1-6	NA	NA	CASSLSGDSPLHF	TGTGCCAGCAGTTTATCGGGGGATTCACCCCTCCACTTT
TRBV18	TRBJ2-4	NA	NA	CASSPPTLLAKNIQYF	TGTGCCAGCTCACCACCCACTCTTCTAGCCAAAAACATTCAGTACTTC
TRBV6-5	TRBJ2-7	NA	NA	CASSYSWTETYEQYF	TGTGCCAGCAGTTACTCGTGGACAGAGACCTACGAGCAGTACTTC
TRBV3-1/TRBV3-2	TRBJ2-7	NA	TRBD1	CASSQEVQGANEQYF	TGTGCCAGCAGCCAAGAGGTGCAGGGGGCGAACGAGCAGTACTTC
TRBV6-2/TRBV6-3	TRBJ2-3	NA	TRBD2	CASSILAVSTDTQYF	TGTGCCAGCAGTATACTAGCGGTGAGCACAGATACGCAGTATTTT
TRBV7-2	TRBJ1-2	NA	NA	CASSLARQGWGYGYTF	TGTGCCAGCAGCTTAGCCCGGCAGGGTTGGGGCTATGGCTACACCTTC
TRBV27	TRBJ1-5	NA	NA	CASSLEFSAGVGSNQPQHF	TGTGCCAGCAGTTTAGAATTTTCGGCGGGGGTGGGAAGCAATCAGCCCCAGCATTTT
TRBV6-5	TRBJ1-5	NA	TRBD1	CASRVSGQGWQPQHF	TGTGCCAGCAGGGTGTCGGGACAGGGCTGGCAGCCCCAGCATTTT
TRBV2	TRBJ1-5	NA	TRBD1	CASSSLLGQGFDQPQHF	TGTGCCAGCAGCTCTCTCCTGGGACAGGGATTTGATCAGCCCCAGCATTTT
TRBV7-9	TRBJ1-3	NA	NA	CASSPSGRSSGNTIYF	TGTGCCAGCAGCCCCAGTGGTCGGAGCTCTGGAAACACCATATATTTT
TRBV9	TRBJ1-2	NA	NA	CASSATSYGYTF	TGTGCCAGCAGCGCAACTAGCTATGGCTACACCTTC
TRBV29-1	TRBJ1-4	NA	TRBD1	CSVMGDSQEKLFF	TGCAGCGTGATGGGGGACAGTCAGGAAAAACTGTTTTTT
TRBV5-1	TRBJ2-6	few	NA	CASTQISGANVLTF	TGCGCCAGCACCCAGATCTCTGGGGCCAACGTCCTGACTTTC
TRBV5-1	TRBJ2-6	NA	NA	CASSAGVSSGANVLTF	TGCGCCAGCAGCGCAGGGGTTAGCTCTGGGGCCAACGTCCTGACTTTC
TRBV30	TRBJ1-1	NA	TRBD1	CARGQGDWSEAFF	TGTGCCCGCGGACAGGGGGATTGGTCTGAAGCTTTCTTT
TRBV7-2	TRBJ1-2	few	TRBD1	CASTITGVYTF	TGTGCCAGCACTATTACAGGGGTGTACACCTTC
TRBV5-1	TRBJ2-3	NA	TRBD2	CASNPRGAGGTDTQYF	TGCGCCAGCAACCCCCGAGGGGCGGGGGGCACAGATACGCAGTATTTT
TRBV7-2	TRBJ1-1	NA	NA	CASSSPNRAEAFF	TGTGCCAGCAGCTCGCCTAACAGGGCTGAAGCTTTCTTT
TRBV28	TRBJ1-2	NA	TRBD1	CASSLAGQGILHGYTF	TGTGCCAGCAGTTTAGCGGGACAGGGAATTTTGCATGGCTACACCTTC
TRBV19	TRBJ1-5	once	TRBD1	CASGPGGTPQHF	TGTGCCAGTGGTCCAGGGGGTACTCCCCAGCATTTT
TRBV25-1	TRBJ1-1	many	NA	CASNRDTEAFF	TGTGCCAGCAACAGGGACACTGAAGCTTTCTTT
TRBV10-3	TRBJ1-3	NA	NA	CAISETGIGNTIYF	TGTGCCATCAGTGAAACAGGGATTGGAAACACCATATATTTT
TRBV29-1	TRBJ2-4	NA	TRBD1	CSVEIGTGPNIQYF	TGCAGCGTTGAAATAGGGACAGGGCCCAACATTCAGTACTTC
TRBV5-1	TRBJ2-7	once	TRBD1	CASSTGTDPYEQYF	TGCGCCAGCAGCACCGGGACAGATCCCTACGAGCAGTACTTC
TRBV7-2	TRBJ1-2	NA	NA	CASSLAGQGNGYTF	TGTGCCAGCAGCTTAGCGGGTCAGGGAAATGGCTACACCTTC
TRBV7-9	TRBJ1-2	NA	NA	CASSFGGAEGYTF	TGTGCCAGCAGCTTTGGGGGCGCGGAGGGCTACACCTTC
TRBV10-3	TRBJ1-2	few	TRBD1	CAISVGQEYGYTF	TGTGCCATCAGTGTTGGACAGGAATATGGCTACACCTTC
TRBV4-3	TRBJ2-1	few	NA	CASSQDLGGSARSEQFF	TGCGCCAGCAGCCAAGATCTGGGAGGATCGGCTAGAAGTGAGCAGTTCTTC
TRBV28	TRBJ1-1	NA	NA	CASSLSPGQNTEAFF	TGTGCCAGCAGTTTATCCCCGGGACAGAACACTGAAGCTTTCTTT
TRBV7-2	TRBJ2-1	NA	NA	CASSLVRGNNEQFF	TGTGCCAGCAGCTTAGTCCGCGGTAACAATGAGCAGTTCTTC
TRBV3-1/TRBV3-2	TRBJ2-2	few	TRBD1	CASSRGQGFSGELFF	TGTGCCAGTTCTCGGGGACAGGGTTTTTCCGGGGAGCTGTTTTTT
TRBV30	TRBJ1-4	NA	NA	CAWSRGQSNEKLFF	TGTGCCTGGAGCAGAGGACAAAGTAATGAAAAACTGTTTTTT
TRBV19	TRBJ2-5	NA	NA	CATRRQDGETQYF	TGTGCCACTCGGCGACAGGATGGGGAGACCCAGTACTTC
TRBV30	TRBJ1-5	many	NA	CAWSATSGRQPQHF	TGTGCCTGGAGTGCCACTTCGGGTAGGCAGCCCCAGCATTTT
TRBV19	TRBJ2-1	NA	TRBD1	CASRQPRGPSYNEQFF	TGTGCCAGTAGACAGCCCAGGGGGCCGTCCTACAATGAGCAGTTCTTC
TRBV7-2	TRBJ2-7	NA	TRBD2	CASSSRTSGRVEQYF	TGTGCCAGCAGCTCGCGGACTAGCGGGAGGGTCGAGCAGTACTTC
TRBV7-9	TRBJ1-2	once	NA	CASSFSGTPNGYTF	TGTGCCAGCAGCTTTTCCGGGACACCTAATGGCTACACCTTC
TRBV5-1	TRBJ1-2	few	TRBD1	CASSLGVDRGGYTF	TGCGCCAGCAGCTTGGGGGTGGACAGGGGAGGCTACACCTTC
TRBV7-9	TRBJ1-4	NA	TRBD1	CASSVTFGTGNEKLFF	TGTGCCAGCAGCGTAACCTTTGGGACAGGAAATGAAAAACTGTTTTTT
TRBV28	TRBJ1-6	NA	NA	CASLSRTDSTSSYNSPLHF	TGTGCCAGCCTATCCCGGACGGACTCTACTAGCTCCTATAATTCACCCCTCCACTTT
TRBV21-1	TRBJ1-2	few	NA	CASSKGGRDSVNYGYTF	TGTGCCAGCAGCAAAGGAGGACGGGACAGTGTTAACTATGGCTACACCTTC
TRBV12-3/TRBV12-4	TRBJ2-7	few	TRBD1	CASSGQGSYEQYF	TGTGCCAGCAGTGGACAGGGGTCCTACGAGCAGTACTTC
TRBV18	TRBJ1-2	NA	TRBD1	CASSAGQGHDGYTF	TGTGCCAGCTCGGCCGGACAGGGGCACGATGGCTACACCTTC
TRBV9	TRBJ1-1	NA	NA	CASSAQRGNTEAFF	TGTGCCAGCAGCGCCCAGCGGGGGAACACTGAAGCTTTCTTT
TRBV18	TRBJ2-1	NA	NA	CASSLPRSDRGEQFF	TGTGCCAGCTCACTACCGAGGTCTGATAGGGGTGAGCAGTTCTTC
TRBV2	TRBJ2-2	NA	NA	CASSPQGSTGELFF	TGTGCCAGCAGCCCGCAGGGGAGCACCGGGGAGCTGTTTTTT
TRBV24-1	TRBJ2-7	NA	TRBD1	CATSWTGADEQYF	TGTGCCACCAGTTGGACAGGGGCAGACGAGCAGTACTTC
TRBV14	TRBJ1-2	NA	TRBD1	CASSPSHGREGQGASNYGYTF	TGTGCCAGCAGCCCGTCGCATGGCCGAGAGGGACAGGGGGCTTCTAACTATGGCTACACCTTC
TRBV30	TRBJ2-1	NA	TRBD2	CAWSVQETSKFFF	TGTGCCTGGAGTGTACAGGAGACTAGCAAATTTTTCTTC
TRBV28	TRBJ1-1	NA	NA	CASSGGPMNTEAFF	TGTGCCAGCAGCGGCGGGCCGATGAACACTGAAGCTTTCTTT
TRBV6-6	TRBJ2-5	NA	NA	CATVPAGATGATQYF	TGTGCCACCGTCCCGGCAGGGGCCACCGGGGCGACCCAGTACTTC
TRBV27	TRBJ1-5	NA	NA	CASSFQAAQPQHF	TGTGCCAGCAGTTTTCAGGCAGCTCAGCCCCAGCATTTT
TRBV7-3	TRBJ2-5	NA	NA	CASSSSPTQGQETQYF	TGTGCCAGCAGCTCCAGCCCAACACAGGGCCAAGAGACCCAGTACTTC
TRBV28	TRBJ2-7	NA	TRBD2	CASKTSGGVYEQYF	TGTGCCAGCAAAACTAGCGGGGGGGTCTACGAGCAGTACTTC
TRBV5-1	TRBJ2-7	NA	TRBD2	CASSSGSPAGGQGSYEQYF	TGCGCCAGCAGCTCGGGTAGCCCAGCGGGAGGGCAGGGGTCCTACGAGCAGTACTTC
TRBV27	TRBJ2-3	few	TRBD2	CASISGGPGTDTQYF	TGTGCCAGCATCAGCGGGGGGCCGGGTACAGATACGCAGTATTTT
TRBV30	TRBJ2-2	NA	TRBD2	CAWSRGLADTGELFF	TGTGCCTGGAGTAGGGGACTAGCAGACACCGGGGAGCTGTTTTTT